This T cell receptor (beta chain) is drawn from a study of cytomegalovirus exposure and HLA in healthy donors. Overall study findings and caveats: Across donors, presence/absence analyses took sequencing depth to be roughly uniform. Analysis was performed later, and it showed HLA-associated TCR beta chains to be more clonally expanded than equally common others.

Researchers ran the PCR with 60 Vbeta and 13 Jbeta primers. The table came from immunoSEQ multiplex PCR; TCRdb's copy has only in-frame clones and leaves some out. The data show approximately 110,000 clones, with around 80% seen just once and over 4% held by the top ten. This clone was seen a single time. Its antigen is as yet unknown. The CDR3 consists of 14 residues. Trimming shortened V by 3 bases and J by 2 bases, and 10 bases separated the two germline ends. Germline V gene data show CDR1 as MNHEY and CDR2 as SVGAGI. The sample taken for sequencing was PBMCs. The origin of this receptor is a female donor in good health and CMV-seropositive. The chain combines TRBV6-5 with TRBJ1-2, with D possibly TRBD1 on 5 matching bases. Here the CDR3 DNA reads TGTGCCAGCAGTTATTCTGACAGAAACTATGGCTACACCTTC. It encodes CASSYSDRNYGYTF.